These T cell receptor beta chains were read from a single sample in a study of type 1 regulatory T cells. Their specific antigens are unknown. Using its own MiXCR run on the reads, TCRdb lists one record per CDR3 protein. The data hold about 60,000 distinct CDR3 sequences, with 60% to 65% observed a single time. The sample consisted of cultured non-Tr1 T cells, either the whole culture or a sorted T cell fraction (not recorded which). These receptors came from a human donor in good health. The CDR3 runs from the conserved cysteine through the conserved F or W. D genes are given only for firm matches. A clone size is listed for some rows: how often the clone was seen (once, few, many), or a class if it is expanded.

CDR3aa	CDR3nt	abundance	v_gene	len	j_gene	d_gene
CASSLSIVPGKNTGELFF	TGTGCCAGCAGTTTATCGATAGTCCCCGGGAAAAACACCGGGGAGCTTTTTTTT	NA	TRBV27	18	TRBJ2-2	NA
CASIPRDRITAFF	TGTGCCAGCATACCCCGCGACAGAATCACAGCTTTCTTT	few	TRBV6-5	13	TRBJ1-1	NA
CASSPGQTKYGYTF	TGTGCCAGCAGCCCGGGACAGACGAAATATGGCTACACCTTC	NA	TRBV9	14	TRBJ1-2	TRBD1
CASGLAPRGTQYF	TGTGCTAGTGGTTTGGCCCCCCGTGGGACCCAGTACTTC	NA	TRBV12-5	13	TRBJ2-5	NA
CAIKGAVSTDTQYF	TGTGCCATAAAAGGAGCTGTAAGCACAGATACGCAGTATTTT	NA	TRBV10-3	14	TRBJ2-3	NA
CATTVAGPSRYGYTF	TGTGCCACGACCGTGGCAGGGCCCTCTCGCTATGGCTACACCTTC	NA	TRBV28	15	TRBJ1-2	NA
CASSLETVNTEAFF	TGCGCCAGCAGCTTAGAGACAGTGAACACTGAAGCTTTCTTT	NA	TRBV5-1	14	TRBJ1-1	NA
CASTKSTYEQYF	TGTGCCAGCACAAAAAGTACCTACGAGCAGTACTTC	NA	TRBV28	12	TRBJ2-7	NA
CASAGLAGYEQYF	TGTGCCAGCGCGGGACTAGCTGGTTACGAGCAGTACTTC	NA	TRBV3-1	13	TRBJ2-7	TRBD2
CAIARTGGTGELFF	TGTGCCATCGCCCGGACAGGGGGCACCGGGGAGCTGTTTTTT	many	TRBV10-3	14	TRBJ2-2	TRBD1
CASSLGLAGGHTDTQYF	TGTGCCAGCAGCCTAGGCCTCGCGGGAGGACACACAGATACGCAGTATTTT	NA	TRBV7-2	17	TRBJ2-3	TRBD2
CSARLGQGGNQPQHF	TGCAGTGCTAGACTGGGACAGGGTGGCAATCAGCCCCAGCATTTT	NA	TRBV20-1	15	TRBJ1-5	TRBD1
CASRPDYEETQYF	TGTGCCAGCAGGCCAGACTACGAGGAGACCCAGTACTTC	NA	TRBV2	13	TRBJ2-5	NA
CASSMEGMNTEAFF	TGTGCCAGTAGCATGGAGGGGATGAACACTGAAGCTTTCTTT	NA	TRBV19	14	TRBJ1-1	NA
CASSSRVESTDTQYF	TGTGCCAGTAGCTCCAGGGTGGAAAGCACAGATACGCAGTATTTT	NA	TRBV14	15	TRBJ2-3	NA
CASSPSLGTTNTGELFF	TGTGCCAGCAGCCCTTCTCTGGGGACCACGAACACCGGGGAGCTGTTTTTT	NA	TRBV7-6	17	TRBJ2-2	NA
CASSLVEIRTSTQRGNIQYF	TGTGCCAGCAGCTTGGTGGAAATCCGGACTAGCACCCAAAGAGGAAACATTCAGTACTTC	NA	TRBV7-9	20	TRBJ2-4	TRBD2
CASSLHRENQPQHF	TGTGCCAGTAGTCTTCACAGGGAAAATCAGCCCCAGCATTTT	NA	TRBV19	14	TRBJ1-5	NA
CATSRDPRAGQPQHF	TGTGCCACCAGCAGAGATCCGAGGGCAGGCCAGCCCCAGCATTTT	NA	TRBV15	15	TRBJ1-5	NA
CASSTSTGRGQETQYF	TGTGCCAGCAGTACCTCCACGGGGCGGGGACAAGAGACCCAGTACTTC	NA	TRBV6-5	16	TRBJ2-5	NA
CASRLREREETQYF	TGTGCCAGCAGGCTCCGGGAGCGGGAGGAGACCCAGTACTTC	NA	TRBV12-3/TRBV12-4	14	TRBJ2-5	TRBD2
CASSLVGTGNSGNTIYF	TGTGCCAGCAGCTTAGTAGGGACAGGGAATTCTGGAAACACCATATATTTT	NA	TRBV7-2	17	TRBJ1-3	TRBD1
CASSEGGSSYNEQFF	TGTGCCAGCAGTGAAGGCGGGAGTAGCTACAATGAGCAGTTCTTC	NA	TRBV6-1	15	TRBJ2-1	TRBD2
CATSDTLAGVNEQYF	TGTGCCACCAGTGACACCCTAGCGGGAGTAAACGAGCAGTACTTC	NA	TRBV24-1	15	TRBJ2-7	TRBD2
CSAGLGGNEQFF	TGCAGTGCTGGACTAGGTGGGAATGAGCAGTTCTTC	few	TRBV20-1	12	TRBJ2-1	TRBD2
CASRGTQGAEAFF	TGTGCCAGCAGGGGTACCCAGGGCGCTGAAGCTTTCTTT	NA	TRBV3-1	13	TRBJ1-1	NA
CSASREGTTDTQYF	TGCAGTGCTAGTAGGGAGGGAACCACAGATACGCAGTATTTT	NA	TRBV20-1	14	TRBJ2-3	TRBD2
CANSLALWGLAGYEQYF	TGTGCCAACAGCTTAGCCTTATGGGGACTAGCGGGCTACGAGCAGTACTTC	NA	TRBV7-8	17	TRBJ2-7	TRBD2
CASSPLGEGQAFF	TGTGCCAGCTCACCACTCGGAGAGGGACAAGCTTTCTTT	NA	TRBV18	13	TRBJ1-1	NA
CASRESGGYVDTQYF	TGTGCCAGTAGGGAATCAGGGGGTTACGTAGATACGCAGTATTTT	NA	TRBV6-1	15	TRBJ2-3	TRBD1
CASSLTGDLYGYTF	TGTGCCAGCAGTTTAACCGGGGACCTCTATGGCTACACCTTC	NA	TRBV27	14	TRBJ1-2	NA
CSAGRTGGLGSQPQHF	TGCAGTGCTGGCCGGACAGGGGGCCTTGGTAGTCAGCCCCAGCATTTT	NA	TRBV20-1	16	TRBJ1-5	TRBD1
CSASTLREVSYNEQFF	TGCAGTGCTAGCACCCTACGGGAGGTCTCCTACAATGAGCAGTTCTTC	once	TRBV20-1	16	TRBJ2-1	TRBD2
CASSARGNQPQHF	TGTGCCAGCAGCGCCCGGGGTAATCAGCCCCAGCATTTT	NA	TRBV14	13	TRBJ1-5	NA
CASSLMGYEQYF	TGTGCCAGCAGCCTCATGGGCTACGAGCAGTACTTC	NA	TRBV3-1	12	TRBJ2-7	NA
CASTLTSGATYEQYF	TGTGCCAGCACATTAACTAGCGGGGCTACCTACGAGCAGTACTTC	NA	TRBV18	15	TRBJ2-7	TRBD2
CSVPLADLAGMSDTQYF	TGCAGTGTCCCCTTAGCAGACTTAGCGGGAATGTCAGATACGCAGTATTTT	NA	TRBV20-1	17	TRBJ2-3	TRBD2
CASSPRGGLYEQFF	TGTGCCAGCAGCCCCCGGGGGGGGTTGTATGAGCAGTTCTTC	NA	TRBV5-6	14	TRBJ2-1	TRBD2
CATPREAGELFF	TGTGCCACCCCGAGGGAGGCCGGGGAGCTGTTTTTT	once	TRBV19	12	TRBJ2-2	NA
CASSFERGGELFF	TGTGCCAGCAGCTTCGAGAGGGGCGGGGAGCTGTTTTTT	NA	TRBV11-2	13	TRBJ2-2	NA
CSAAGASGRSYEQYF	TGCAGTGCGGCAGGGGCTAGCGGGCGATCCTACGAGCAGTACTTC	NA	TRBV20-1	15	TRBJ2-7	TRBD2
CASSLIPSGGNTGELFF	TGCGCCAGCAGCTTAATTCCAAGTGGCGGGAACACCGGGGAGCTGTTTTTT	NA	TRBV5-1	17	TRBJ2-2	NA
CASSEWAANSNQPQHF	TGCGCCAGCAGTGAGTGGGCGGCTAATAGCAATCAGCCCCAGCATTTT	NA	TRBV10-2	16	TRBJ1-5	NA
CASSGQGPTGELFF	TGTGCCAGCAGCGGACAGGGCCCCACCGGGGAGCTGTTTTTT	NA	TRBV2	14	TRBJ2-2	TRBD1
CASSEEDRSYNEQFF	TGTGCCAGCAGCGAAGAGGACAGGTCCTACAATGAGCAGTTCTTC	NA	TRBV4-2	15	TRBJ2-1	TRBD1
CASSSTGGHQPQHF	TGTGCCAGCTCATCCACAGGGGGGCATCAGCCCCAGCATTTT	few	TRBV18	14	TRBJ1-5	TRBD1